What follows are 29 T cell receptor beta chains derived from one specimen sequenced in a study of shared clonotypes between healthy human individuals. Profiling relied on immunoSEQ multiplex PCR, and the TCRdb table lists in-frame clones only, not all of them. The sample consists of roughly 700,000 clones, 74% of them appearing once. Sequences were obtained from memory CD4+ T cells sorted from blood. Subset reported: CD45RA-negative fraction. These receptors all come from a woman in her 30s in good health.

Here the CDR3 DNA reads TGTGCCAGCAGTTTATGGAGCGGGAGGGCCGGAACCGGGGAGCTGTTTTTT. This gives the protein CASSLWSGRAGTGELFF. J is TRBJ2-2 and V is TRBV28; the match to TRBD2 covers 10 bases. The CDR3 is 17 amino acids. Trimming took 0 bases from V and 5 from J; bases not matched to a gene: 6. The germline V gene has CDR1 MDHEN and CDR2 SYDVKM.

V usage is TRBV5-1 and J usage is TRBJ1-2; D unresolved. This CDR3 comprises 16 residues. Trimming took off 4 bases at V and 3 bases at J, with 19 bases between the two ends. Germline V gene sequence: CDR1 SGHRS, CDR2 YFSETQ. The CDR3 sequence is CASSLTAGGGDYGYTF. The CDR3 DNA sequence: TGCGCCAGCAGCCTTACTGCGGGAGGTGGCGACTATGGCTACACCTTC. Filled out from reference TRBV5-1 and TRBJ1-2, the complete variable domain reads KAGVTQTPRYLIKTRGQQVTLSCSPISGHRSVSWYQQTPGQGLQFLFEYFSETQRNKGNFPGRFSGRQFSNSRSEMNVSTLELGDSALYLCASSLTAGGGDYGYTFGSGTRLTVV.

This clone was picked up a small number of times. This chain uses TRBV29-1 with TRBJ2-7; possibly TRBD1 or TRBD2 for D (5 bases each). CDR1 is SQVTM and CDR2 is ANQGSEA in the germline V gene. The CDR3 runs to 14 residues. V gave up 1 base and J gave up 2 bases, with 12 bases separating them. The CDR3 coding sequence is TGCAGCGTTGAAGGTATCGAGGGGACCTACGAGCAGTACTTC. It translates to CSVEGIEGTYEQYF.

The chain links TRBV18 to TRBJ1-1; D not certain. The germline V gene has CDR1 KGHSH and CDR2 LQKENI. There are 17 residues in the CDR3. With 6 bases removed from V and 0 bases from J, the gap between germline ends came to 20 bases. CDR3 in DNA: TGTGCCAGCTCCCGCAACACCCCGACTCGAATGAACACTGAAGCTTTCTTT. Amino acid sequence: CASSRNTPTRMNTEAFF.

Of note for this clone: This may be a read error, as it is one base from a much larger clone. The same CDR3 is also encoded by other DNA sequences in this sample. This rearrangement joins TRBV7-2 to TRBJ1-1, with D unresolved. This CDR3 is built from 15 residues. Looked up from germline, CDR1 is SGHTA and CDR2 is FQGNSA. The CDR3, as DNA: TGCGCCAGCAGCTTAGGGTCCAGGACTTCGGGTGAAGCTTTCTTT. Translated, it gives CASSLGSRTSGEAFF.

The chain recombines TRBV9 with TRBJ1-4, with D possibly being TRBD1 (6 bases). CDR1 and CDR2 from the germline V gene are SGDLS and YYNGEE. V was trimmed by 3 bases and J by 8 bases, leaving 14 bases between them. The CDR3 spans 14 residues. The CDR3 nucleotides read TGTGCCAGCAGCGCCTCACAGGGAGGGGAAAAACTGTTTTTT. Its protein is CASSASQGGEKLFF.

This clone is a singleton in its sample. The V and J genes are TRBV2 and TRBJ2-4; D possibly corresponds to TRBD1 (6 bases). Germline-derived CDR1 and CDR2 are SNHLY and FYNNEI. This CDR3 is 16 amino acids long. V shed 6 bases and J shed 6 bases, with 21 bases lying between them. For the CDR3, the DNA is TGTGCCAGCAGGGATGCTGGGGGCAGGGGTAGAAACATTCAGTACTTC. Translation gives CASRDAGGRGRNIQYF.

V and J are TRBV25-1 and TRBJ1-4; 7 positions match TRBD1. The V gene end was trimmed by 3 bases and the J gene end by 6 bases; junction bases not matched to a gene: 7. The germline V gene encodes CDR1 MGHDK and CDR2 SYGVNS. The CDR3 spans 15 residues. The CDR3 sequence is CASSEGTGVYEKLFF. In DNA, the CDR3 is TGTGCCAGCAGTGAGGGAACAGGGGTCTATGAAAAACTGTTTTTT.

The chain has TRBV6-5 and TRBJ2-7; TRBD1 might be the D (6 bases). There are 12 residues in the CDR3. CDR1 is MNHEY and CDR2 is SVGAGI in the germline V gene. The V end was cut by 5 bases, the J end by 4 bases, with 9 bases between. CDR3 DNA: TGTGCCAGCAGTCATGGACAGTACGAGCAGTACTTC. Protein sequence: CASSHGQYEQYF.

The V and J genes are TRBV11-1 and TRBJ2-7; 7 bases align to TRBD1. Per the germline V gene, CDR1 is SGHAT and CDR2 is FQDESV (reference sequence). The CDR3 runs 14 residues. Losses at the gene ends were 5 bases for V and 2 bases for J; bases not matched to a gene: 6. CDR3 coding DNA: TGTGCCAGCAGCCCACGGGACAGAGCCTACGAGCAGTACTTC. As protein: CASSPRDRAYEQYF.

The chain links TRBV9 to TRBJ1-4, with 7 bases fitting TRBD1. CDR1 and CDR2 (germline): SGDLS, YYNGEE. CDR3 length equals 13 residues. The V gene end was trimmed by 4 bases and the J gene end by 8 bases; junction bases not matched to a gene: 5. CDR3 residues: CASSPQGTEKLFF. The CDR3 bases are TGTGCCAGCAGCCCACAGGGGACCGAAAAACTGTTTTTT.

The chain is built from TRBV7-6 and TRBJ2-1; 14 bases are a match to TRBD2. The J segment lost 6 bases and the V segment lost 5 bases, leaving 3 bases of the junction unmatched. The CDR3 runs to 15 residues. Per germline, CDR1 SGHVS and CDR2 FNYEAQ. The CDR3 sequence: CASSRLAGGGNEQFF. In nucleotides, the CDR3 is TGTGCCAGCAGCCGACTAGCGGGAGGGGGCAATGAGCAGTTCTTC.

The gene calls are TRBV19 and TRBJ2-3; D remains unclear. V lost 4 bases and J 6 bases, leaving 11 bases between the germline ends. CDR1 and CDR2 (germline): LNHDA, SQIVND (reference sequence). This CDR3 contains 13 residues. CDR3 bases: TGTGCCAGTAGTAACCGTGTCGAGGATACGCAGTATTTT. This sequence encodes CASSNRVEDTQYF. The whole variable domain, remainder taken from reference TRBV19 and TRBJ2-3, is DGGITQSPKYLFRKEGQNVTLSCEQNLNHDAMYWYRQDPGQGLRLIYYSQIVNDFQKGDIAEGYSVSREKKESFPLTVTSAQKNPTAFYLCASSNRVEDTQYFGPGTRLTVL.

This clone is a singleton in its sample. The chain carries TRBV28 and TRBJ2-1, with 12 nucleotides matching TRBD2. Germline V gene sequence: CDR1 MDHEN, CDR2 SYDVKM. The CDR3 consists of 15 residues. The trim removed 3 bases at V and 15 bases at J, leaving 12 bases unmatched. CDR3 nucleotide sequence: TGTGCCAGCAGTTTTGGGGGGGCTAGCGGGAGGGCCCCGTTCTTC. It is translated as CASSFGGASGRAPFF.

V and J are TRBV13 and TRBJ1-2, with D unresolved. CDR3 length: 13 amino acids. The V end was cut by 5 bases, the J end by 2 bases, with 9 bases between. CDR1 PRHDT and CDR2 FYEKMQ come from the germline V gene (reference sequence). The CDR3 DNA follows: TGTGCCAGCAGCGCCAGAGGGAACTATGGCTACACCTTC. This sequence encodes CASSARGNYGYTF.

This chain links TRBV5-6 with TRBJ2-3, with a tentative D call TRBD2 (5 bases). This CDR3 is 15 amino acids long. CDR1 is SGHDT and CDR2 is YYEEEE in the germline V gene. The V gene lost 1 base and the J gene lost 3 bases, with 12 bases spanning the gap. Here the CDR3 reads CASSLLPGSTDTQYF. In DNA form, the CDR3 reads TGTGCCAGCAGCTTGTTGCCGGGATCGACAGATACGCAGTATTTT.

The chain links TRBV27 to TRBJ1-5; possible D gene TRBD1, 5 bases. The ends were cut back, 6 bases at V and 6 bases at J, with 18 bases in the middle. Germline CDR1 MNHEY, CDR2 SMNVEV (reference sequence). This CDR3 is 15 amino acids long. The CDR3 nucleotides are TGTGCCAGCAGCAATAGGGGAACGGTTGGTCAGCCCCAGCATTTT. As protein: CASSNRGTVGQPQHF.

The chain uses TRBV28 and TRBJ1-1; TRBD1 aligns across 11 bases. The J segment lost 1 base and the V segment lost 5 bases, leaving 3 bases of the junction unmatched. Germline V lookup: CDR1 MDHEN, CDR2 SYDVKM. The CDR3 covers 15 residues. This CDR3 is CASSRTGGKNTEAFF. In nucleotides, the CDR3 is TGTGCCAGCAGTCGGACAGGGGGCAAGAACACTGAAGCTTTCTTT.

This chain links TRBV11-2 with TRBJ2-7; no clear D. With 0 bases removed from V and 8 bases from J, the gap between germline ends came to 11 bases. From germline, CDR1 is SGHAT and CDR2 FQNNGV. This CDR3 comprises 13 residues. The CDR3 DNA reads TGTGCCAGCAGCTTAGACGACCCCGCCAAGCAGTACTTC. Its protein product is CASSLDDPAKQYF.

The chain couples TRBV10-1 to TRBJ2-7, with D unclear. V lost 1 base and J 0 bases, leaving 4 bases between the germline ends. Germline V lookup: CDR1 WNHNN, CDR2 SYGVQD (reference sequence). This CDR3 has 13 amino acids. The CDR3 region is CASSEYSSYEQYF. Here the CDR3 DNA reads TGCGCCAGCAGTGAGTACAGCTCCTACGAGCAGTACTTC.

The chain couples TRBV11-2 to TRBJ2-7; no clear D gene. Trimming pared 2 bases from V and 4 bases from J, leaving 6 bases between. The CDR3 runs to 12 residues. CDR1 is SGHAT and CDR2 is FQNNGV in the germline V gene. The DNA for the CDR3 is TGTGCCAGCAGCTTAACAAATTACGAGCAGTACTTC. Translated, it gives CASSLTNYEQYF. The complete variable domain, with remaining parts taken from reference TRBV11-2 and TRBJ2-7, reads EAGVAQSPRYKIIEKRQSVAFWCNPISGHATLYWYQQILGQGPKLLIQFQNNGVVDDSQLPKDRFSAERLKGVDSTLKIQPAKLEDSAVYLCASSLTNYEQYFGPGTRLTVT.

The rearrangement joins TRBV15 to TRBJ1-2; 9 bases agree with TRBD1. CDR1 is LNHNV and CDR2 is YYDKDF in the germline V gene (reference sequence). This CDR3 contains 16 residues. With 0 bases clipped from V and 3 bases from J, the junction kept 5 bases outside the gene matches. The CDR3 region has the DNA TGTGCCACCAGCAGAGAACGGACAGGGGTGGACTATGGCTACACCTTC. Its protein product is CATSRERTGVDYGYTF.

The chain has TRBV6-1 and TRBJ1-1, with 8 bases identical to TRBD1. The germline CDR1 and CDR2 sequences are MNHNS and SASEGT. This CDR3 contains 14 residues. The V gene end was trimmed by 6 bases and the J gene end by 1 base; junction bases not matched to a gene: 4. The CDR3 sequence: CASSLGQGNTEAFF. CDR3 nucleotide sequence: TGTGCCAGCAGCCTCGGACAGGGGAACACTGAAGCTTTCTTT.

J is TRBJ2-5 and V is TRBV6-5; D remains unclear. The V and J ends lost 5 bases and 2 bases respectively, with 9 bases between them. CDR1 is MNHEY, CDR2 SVGAGI, per germline. The CDR3 sequence is 13 residues long. The CDR3 bases are TGTGCCAGCAGTAGCCAGAGGCAAGAGACCCAGTACTTC. It translates to CASSSQRQETQYF.

This chain uses TRBV6-1 with TRBJ2-7; a possible D gene is TRBD2 (6 bases). V gave up 6 bases and J gave up 2 bases, with 17 bases separating them. This CDR3 contains 15 residues. The germline V gene encodes CDR1 MNHNS and CDR2 SASEGT. The CDR3 sequence: CASRGGGFRTYEQYF. For the CDR3, the DNA is TGTGCCAGCAGGGGCGGAGGGTTCAGGACCTACGAGCAGTACTTC.

The V gene is TRBV11-2, the J gene TRBJ2-1; 8 bases are a match to TRBD2. V dropped 5 bases and J dropped 4; count of bases not matched to a gene: 10. CDR3 size: 16 residues. Germline V gene lookup returns CDR1 SGHAT and CDR2 FQNNGV. CDR3 residues: CASSGGGLALYNEQFF. In DNA, the CDR3 is TGTGCCAGCAGCGGCGGGGGGCTAGCGCTTTACAATGAGCAGTTCTTC.

CDR3 sequence: CATRGTGGPQETQYF. The CDR3 DNA reads TGTGCCACCCGGGGAACAGGGGGACCTCAAGAGACCCAGTACTTC. The gene calls are TRBV28 and TRBJ2-5; 8 nucleotides line up with TRBD1. V lost 10 bases and J lost 2; bases outside the gene matches: 12. Germline lookup yields CDR1 MDHEN and CDR2 SYDVKM. The CDR3 totals 15 residues. The whole variable domain, remainder taken from reference TRBV28 and TRBJ2-5, is DVKVTQSSRYLVKRTGEKVFLECVQDMDHENMFWYRQDPGLGLRLIYFSYDVKMKEKGDIPEGYSVSREKKERFSLILESASTNQTSMYLCATRGTGGPQETQYFGPGTRLLVL.

As regards this clone: Other DNA sequences in the sample encode the same CDR3. The rearrangement joins TRBV4-1 to TRBJ1-3; D is possibly TRBD1 (5 bases). Trimming left V 0 bases short and J 0 bases short, with 9 bases between. CDR3 length equals 16 residues. Germline values: CDR1 MGHRA, CDR2 YSYEKL. The CDR3 nucleotides are TGCGCCAGCAGCCAAGAACGGGGGAGCTCTGGAAACACCATATATTTT. It yields the protein CASSQERGSSGNTIYF.

Note on this clone: The junction and the germline gene differ at one end; a read error may be behind it. The chain has TRBV6-5 and TRBJ2-1; 10 bases are shared with TRBD2. Looked up from germline, CDR1 is MNHEY and CDR2 is SVGAGI. This CDR3 is 13 amino acids long. As DNA, the CDR3 is TGTGCCAGCAGACCCCGAACTAGCGGGGTGGAGCTCTTC. This codes for CASRPRTSGVELF.